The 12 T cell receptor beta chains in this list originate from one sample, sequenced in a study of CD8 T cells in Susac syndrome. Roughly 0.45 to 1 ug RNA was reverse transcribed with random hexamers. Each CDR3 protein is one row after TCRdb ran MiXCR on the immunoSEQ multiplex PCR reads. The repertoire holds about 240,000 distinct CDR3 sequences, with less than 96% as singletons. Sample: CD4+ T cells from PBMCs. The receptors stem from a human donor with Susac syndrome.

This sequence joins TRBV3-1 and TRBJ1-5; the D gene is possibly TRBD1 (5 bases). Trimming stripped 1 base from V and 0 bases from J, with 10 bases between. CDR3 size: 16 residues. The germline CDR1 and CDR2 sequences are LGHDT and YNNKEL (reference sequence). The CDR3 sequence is CASSQGTMYSNQPQHF. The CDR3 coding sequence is TGTGCCAGCAGCCAAGGGACAATGTATAGCAATCAGCCCCAGCATTTT.

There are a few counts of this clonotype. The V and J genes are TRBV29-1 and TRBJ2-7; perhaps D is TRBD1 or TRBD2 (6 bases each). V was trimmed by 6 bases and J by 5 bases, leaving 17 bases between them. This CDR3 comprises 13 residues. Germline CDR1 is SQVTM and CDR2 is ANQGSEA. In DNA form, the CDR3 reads TGCAGCGTGGCGGGACAACGCACGGACGAGCAGTACTTC. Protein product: CSVAGQRTDEQYF.

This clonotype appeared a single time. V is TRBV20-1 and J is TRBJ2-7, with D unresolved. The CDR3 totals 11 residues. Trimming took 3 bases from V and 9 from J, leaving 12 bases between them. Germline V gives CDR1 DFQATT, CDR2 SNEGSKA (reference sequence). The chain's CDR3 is CSASPQGPQYF. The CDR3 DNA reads TGCAGTGCTAGCCCACAAGGCCCGCAGTACTTC.

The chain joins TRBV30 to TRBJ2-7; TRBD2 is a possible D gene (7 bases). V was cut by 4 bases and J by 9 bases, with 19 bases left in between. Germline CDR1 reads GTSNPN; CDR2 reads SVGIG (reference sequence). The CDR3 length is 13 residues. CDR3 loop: CAWTPRRGAGQYF. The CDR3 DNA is TGTGCCTGGACCCCTCGCCGGGGGGCTGGGCAGTACTTC.

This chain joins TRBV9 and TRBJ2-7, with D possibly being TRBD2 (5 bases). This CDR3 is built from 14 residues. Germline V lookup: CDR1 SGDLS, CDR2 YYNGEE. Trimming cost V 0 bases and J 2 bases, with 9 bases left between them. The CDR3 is CASSVGERPYEQYF. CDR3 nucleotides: TGTGCCAGCAGCGTAGGGGAGCGACCCTACGAGCAGTACTTC.

The CDR3 reads CSVELTGEEQYF. CDR3 coding DNA: TGCAGCGTTGAATTGACAGGGGAGGAGCAGTACTTC. The rearrangement joins TRBV29-1 to TRBJ2-7, with TRBD1 identical over 8 bases. This CDR3 contains 12 residues. V lost 2 bases and J lost 7; bases outside the gene matches: 4. Germline assignment: CDR1 SQVTM and CDR2 ANQGSEA.

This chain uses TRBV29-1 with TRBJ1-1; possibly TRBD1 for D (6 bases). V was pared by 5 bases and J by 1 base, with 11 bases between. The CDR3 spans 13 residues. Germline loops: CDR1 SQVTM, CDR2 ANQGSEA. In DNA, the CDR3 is TGCAGCGTTATAAACAGGGAGAACACTGAAGCTTTCTTT. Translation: CSVINRENTEAFF.

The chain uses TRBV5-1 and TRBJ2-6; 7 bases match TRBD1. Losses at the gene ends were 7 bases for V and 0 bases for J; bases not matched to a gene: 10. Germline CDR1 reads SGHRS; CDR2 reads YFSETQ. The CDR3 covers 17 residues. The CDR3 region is CASWNWDSSSGANVLTF. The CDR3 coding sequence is TGCGCCAGCTGGAACTGGGACAGTTCCTCTGGGGCCAACGTCCTGACTTTC.

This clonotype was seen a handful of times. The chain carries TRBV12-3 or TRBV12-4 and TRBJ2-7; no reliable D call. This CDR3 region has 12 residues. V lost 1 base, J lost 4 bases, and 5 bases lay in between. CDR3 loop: CASSLEVYEQYF. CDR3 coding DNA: TGTGCCAGCAGTTTAGAAGTTTACGAGCAGTACTTC.

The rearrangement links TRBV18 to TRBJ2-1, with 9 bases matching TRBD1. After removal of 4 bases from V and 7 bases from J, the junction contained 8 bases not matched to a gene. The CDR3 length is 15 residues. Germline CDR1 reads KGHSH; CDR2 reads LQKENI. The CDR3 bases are TGTGCCAGCTCACTCAACAGGGGGCTTGGGAATGAGCAGTTCTTC. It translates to CASSLNRGLGNEQFF. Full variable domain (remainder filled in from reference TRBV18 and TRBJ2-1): NAGVMQNPRHLVRRRGQEARLRCSPMKGHSHVYWYRQLPEEGLKFMVYLQKENIIDESGMPKERFSAEFPKEGPSILRIQQVVRGDSAAYFCASSLNRGLGNEQFFGPGTRLTVL.

This CDR3 reads CASSQEAGNGNEQFF. Written as DNA, the CDR3 is TGCGCCAGCAGCCAAGAGGCCGGGAACGGCAATGAGCAGTTCTTC. The chain couples TRBV4-1 to TRBJ2-1, with a weak D call TRBD2 (5 bases). V was shortened by 0 bases and J by 6 bases, with 12 bases between the two germline ends. The CDR3 runs 15 residues. The germline gives CDR1 MGHRA, CDR2 YSYEKL.

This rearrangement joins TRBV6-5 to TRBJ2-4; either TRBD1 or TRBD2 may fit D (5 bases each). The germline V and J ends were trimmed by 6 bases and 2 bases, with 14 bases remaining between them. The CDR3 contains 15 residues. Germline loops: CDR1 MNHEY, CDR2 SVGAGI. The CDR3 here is CASSPGWGSKNIQYF. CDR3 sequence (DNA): TGTGCCAGCAGCCCCGGGTGGGGGTCCAAAAACATTCAGTACTTC.